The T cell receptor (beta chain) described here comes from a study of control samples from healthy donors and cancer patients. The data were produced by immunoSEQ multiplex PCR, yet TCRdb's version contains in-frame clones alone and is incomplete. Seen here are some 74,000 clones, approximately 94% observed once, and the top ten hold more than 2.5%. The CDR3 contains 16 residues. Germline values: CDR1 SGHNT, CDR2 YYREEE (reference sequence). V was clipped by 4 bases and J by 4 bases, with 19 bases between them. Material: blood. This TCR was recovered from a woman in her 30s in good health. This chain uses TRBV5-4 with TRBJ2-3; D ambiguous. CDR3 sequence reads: CASSLDTFLRPDTQYF. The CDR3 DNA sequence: TGTGCCAGCAGCCTTGACACCTTTCTAAGGCCAGATACGCAGTATTTT.